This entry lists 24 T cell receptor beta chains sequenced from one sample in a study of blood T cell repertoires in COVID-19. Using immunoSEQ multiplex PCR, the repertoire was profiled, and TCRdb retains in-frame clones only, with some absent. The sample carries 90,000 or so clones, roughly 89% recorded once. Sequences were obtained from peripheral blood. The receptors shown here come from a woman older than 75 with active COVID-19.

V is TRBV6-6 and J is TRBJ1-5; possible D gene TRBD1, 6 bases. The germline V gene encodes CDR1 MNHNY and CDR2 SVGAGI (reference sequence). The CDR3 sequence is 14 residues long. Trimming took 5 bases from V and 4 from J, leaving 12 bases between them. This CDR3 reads CASSKLTGNQPQHF. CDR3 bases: TGTGCCAGCAGTAAACTCACAGGGAATCAGCCCCAGCATTTT.

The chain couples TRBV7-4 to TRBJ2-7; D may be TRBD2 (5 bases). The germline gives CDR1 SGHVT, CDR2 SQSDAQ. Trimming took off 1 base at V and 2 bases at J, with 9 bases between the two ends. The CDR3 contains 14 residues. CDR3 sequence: CASSLVGVTYEQYF. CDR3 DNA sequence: TGTGCCAGCAGCTTAGTCGGGGTAACCTACGAGCAGTACTTC.

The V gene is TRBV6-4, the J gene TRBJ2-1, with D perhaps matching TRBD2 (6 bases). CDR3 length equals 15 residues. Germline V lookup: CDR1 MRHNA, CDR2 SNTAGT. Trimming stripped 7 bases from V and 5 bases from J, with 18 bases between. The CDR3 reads CASTLVGGTDNEQFF. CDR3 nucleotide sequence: TGTGCCAGCACCTTGGTTGGGGGGACGGACAATGAGCAGTTCTTC.

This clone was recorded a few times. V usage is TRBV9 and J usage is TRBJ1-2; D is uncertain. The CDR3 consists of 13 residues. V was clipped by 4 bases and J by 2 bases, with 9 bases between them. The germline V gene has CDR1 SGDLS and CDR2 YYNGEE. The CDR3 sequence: CASSSGGNYGYTF. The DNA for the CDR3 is TGTGCCAGCAGCTCAGGAGGGAACTATGGCTACACCTTC.

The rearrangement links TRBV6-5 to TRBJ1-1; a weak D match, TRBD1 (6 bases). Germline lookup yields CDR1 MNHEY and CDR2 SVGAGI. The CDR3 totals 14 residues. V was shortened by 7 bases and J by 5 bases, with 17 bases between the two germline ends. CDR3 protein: CASNIRGQGTEAFF. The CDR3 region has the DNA TGTGCCAGCAATATCAGGGGCCAGGGGACTGAAGCTTTCTTT.

CDR3 sequence (DNA): TGTGCCAGCAGCTCCCCGGCGCACAGCTCCTACGAGCAGTACTTC. Translated, it gives CASSSPAHSSYEQYF. The chain carries TRBV7-9 and TRBJ2-7; D not certain. The germline V and J ends were trimmed by 4 bases and 0 bases, with 13 bases remaining between them. The CDR3 runs to 15 residues. Looked up from germline, CDR1 is SEHNR and CDR2 is FQNEAQ (reference sequence).

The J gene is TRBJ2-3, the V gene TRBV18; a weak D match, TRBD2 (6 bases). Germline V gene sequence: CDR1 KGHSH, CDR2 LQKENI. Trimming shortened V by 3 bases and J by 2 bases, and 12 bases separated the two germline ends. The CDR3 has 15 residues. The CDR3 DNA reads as TGTGCCAGCTCACCGATAGCGGCCAACACAGATACGCAGTATTTT. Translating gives CASSPIAANTDTQYF.

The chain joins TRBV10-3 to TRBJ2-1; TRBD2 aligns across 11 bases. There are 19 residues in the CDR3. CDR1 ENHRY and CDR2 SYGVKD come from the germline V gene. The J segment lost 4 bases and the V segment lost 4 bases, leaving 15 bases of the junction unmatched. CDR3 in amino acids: CAISGARGGTSGRYNEQFF. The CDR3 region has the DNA TGTGCCATCAGTGGCGCGAGAGGGGGAACTAGCGGGAGATACAATGAGCAGTTCTTC.

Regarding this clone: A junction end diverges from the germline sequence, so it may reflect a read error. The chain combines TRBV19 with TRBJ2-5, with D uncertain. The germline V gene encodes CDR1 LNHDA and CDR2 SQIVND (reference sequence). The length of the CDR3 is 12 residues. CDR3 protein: CASSILGEAQYF. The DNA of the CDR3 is TGTGCCAGTAGTATTCTTGGAGAGGCCCAGTACTTC.

The DNA for the CDR3 is TGTGCCAGCAGTGCTACAGGGGCGGGAGGGCCCCGCGAGCAGTACTTC. This encodes CASSATGAGGPREQYF. The chain carries TRBV6-6 and TRBJ2-7; TRBD2 matches at 9 bases. J was trimmed by 6 bases and V by 5 bases; bases with no gene match: 14. Germline assignment: CDR1 MNHNY and CDR2 SVGAGI (reference sequence). The CDR3 loop spans 16 amino acids.

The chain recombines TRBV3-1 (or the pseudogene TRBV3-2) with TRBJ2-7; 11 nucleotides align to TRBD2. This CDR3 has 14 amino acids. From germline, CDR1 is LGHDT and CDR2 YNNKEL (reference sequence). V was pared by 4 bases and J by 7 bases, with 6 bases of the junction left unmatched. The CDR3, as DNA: TGTGCCAGCAGCCTTAGCGGGAGGGCGGGGGAGCAGTACTTC. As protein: CASSLSGRAGEQYF.

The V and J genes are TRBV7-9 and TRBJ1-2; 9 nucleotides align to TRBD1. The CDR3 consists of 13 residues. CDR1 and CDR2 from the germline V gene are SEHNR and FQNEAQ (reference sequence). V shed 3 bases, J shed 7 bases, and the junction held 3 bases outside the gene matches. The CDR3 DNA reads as TGTGCCAGCAGCTTGGGGACAGGGTCTGGCTACACCTTC. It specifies CASSLGTGSGYTF.

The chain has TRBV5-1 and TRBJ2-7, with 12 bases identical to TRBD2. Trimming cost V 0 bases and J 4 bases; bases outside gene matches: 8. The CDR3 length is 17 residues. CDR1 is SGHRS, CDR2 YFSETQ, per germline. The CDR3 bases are TGCGCCAGCAGCTTGGTCTCTAGCGGGAGGGCCGTTTACGAGCAGTACTTC. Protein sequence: CASSLVSSGRAVYEQYF.

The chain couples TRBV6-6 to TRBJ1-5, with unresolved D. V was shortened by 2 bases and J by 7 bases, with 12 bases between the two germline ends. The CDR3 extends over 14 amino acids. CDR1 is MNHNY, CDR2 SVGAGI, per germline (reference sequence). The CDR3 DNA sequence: TGTGCCAGCAGTTACGGCGGGGAAGGACAGCCCCAGCATTTT. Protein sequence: CASSYGGEGQPQHF.

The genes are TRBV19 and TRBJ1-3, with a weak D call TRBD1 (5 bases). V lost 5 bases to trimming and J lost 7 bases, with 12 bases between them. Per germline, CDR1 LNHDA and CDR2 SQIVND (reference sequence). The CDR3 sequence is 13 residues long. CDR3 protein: CASSPGLSNTIYF. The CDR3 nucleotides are TGTGCCAGTAGTCCGGGACTCTCGAACACCATATATTTT.

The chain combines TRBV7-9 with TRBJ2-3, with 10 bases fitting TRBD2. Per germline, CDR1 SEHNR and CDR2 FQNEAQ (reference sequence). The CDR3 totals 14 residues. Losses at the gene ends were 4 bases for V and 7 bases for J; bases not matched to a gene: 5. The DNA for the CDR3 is TGTGCCAGCAGCTACAGCGGGAGGGCCCATACGCAGTATTTT. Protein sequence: CASSYSGRAHTQYF.

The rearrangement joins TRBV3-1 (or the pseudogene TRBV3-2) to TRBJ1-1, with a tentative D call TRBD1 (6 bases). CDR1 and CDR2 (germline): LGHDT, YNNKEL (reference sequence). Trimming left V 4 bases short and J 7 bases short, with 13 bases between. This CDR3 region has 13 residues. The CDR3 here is CASSPRTVDEAFF. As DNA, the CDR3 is TGTGCCAGCAGCCCTAGGACAGTTGATGAAGCTTTCTTT.

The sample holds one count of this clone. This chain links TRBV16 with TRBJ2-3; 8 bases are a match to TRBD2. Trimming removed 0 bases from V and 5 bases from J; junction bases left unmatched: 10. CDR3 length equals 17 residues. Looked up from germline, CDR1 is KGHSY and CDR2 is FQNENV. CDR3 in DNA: TGTGCCAGCAGCCAATCCCGATTTAGCGGGGTGGAAGATACGCAGTATTTT. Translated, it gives CASSQSRFSGVEDTQYF.

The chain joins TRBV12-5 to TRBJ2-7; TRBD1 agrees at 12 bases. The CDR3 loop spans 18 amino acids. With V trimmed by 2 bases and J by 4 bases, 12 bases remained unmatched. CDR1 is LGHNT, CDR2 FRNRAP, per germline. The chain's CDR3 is CASGLTTARDRGPYEQYF. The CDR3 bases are TGTGCTAGTGGTTTGACTACCGCCCGGGACAGGGGGCCTTACGAGCAGTACTTC. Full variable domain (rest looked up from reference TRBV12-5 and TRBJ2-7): DARVTQTPRHKVTEMGQEVTMRCQPILGHNTVFWYRQTMMQGLELLAYFRNRAPLDDSGMPKDRFSAEMPDATLATLKIQPSEPRDSAVYFCASGLTTARDRGPYEQYFGPGTRLTVT.

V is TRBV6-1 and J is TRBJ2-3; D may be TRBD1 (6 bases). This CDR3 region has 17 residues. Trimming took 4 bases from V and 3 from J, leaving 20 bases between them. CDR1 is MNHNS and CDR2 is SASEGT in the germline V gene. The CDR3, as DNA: TGTGCCAGCAGTGGAAAAACAGGGATTCTTTCGACAGATACGCAGTATTTT. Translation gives CASSGKTGILSTDTQYF.

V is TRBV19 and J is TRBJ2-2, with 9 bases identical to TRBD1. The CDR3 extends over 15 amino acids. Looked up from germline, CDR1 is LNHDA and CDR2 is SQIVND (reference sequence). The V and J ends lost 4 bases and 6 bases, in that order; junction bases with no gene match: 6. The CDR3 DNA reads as TGTGCCAGTAGTACCGGGACAGGGAAGCCCGGGGAGCTGTTTTTT. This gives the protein CASSTGTGKPGELFF. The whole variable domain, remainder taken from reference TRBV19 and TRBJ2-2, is DGGITQSPKYLFRKEGQNVTLSCEQNLNHDAMYWYRQDPGQGLRLIYYSQIVNDFQKGDIAEGYSVSREKKESFPLTVTSAQKNPTAFYLCASSTGTGKPGELFFGEGSRLTVL.

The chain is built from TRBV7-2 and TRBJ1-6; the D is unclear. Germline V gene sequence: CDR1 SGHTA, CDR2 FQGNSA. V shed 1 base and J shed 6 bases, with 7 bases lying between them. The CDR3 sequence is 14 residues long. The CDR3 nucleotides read TGTGCCAGCAGCTTAGTCCAGGTTAATTCACCCCTCCACTTT. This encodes CASSLVQVNSPLHF. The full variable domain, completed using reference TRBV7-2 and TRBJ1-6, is GAGVSQSPSNKVTEKGKDVELRCDPISGHTALYWYRQSLGQGLEFLIYFQGNSAPDKSGLPSDRFSAERTGGSVSTLTIQRTQQEDSAVYLCASSLVQVNSPLHFGNGTRLTVT.

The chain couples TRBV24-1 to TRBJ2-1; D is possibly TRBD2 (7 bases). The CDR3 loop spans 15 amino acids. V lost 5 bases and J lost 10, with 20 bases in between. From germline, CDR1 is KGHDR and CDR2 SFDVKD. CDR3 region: CATSGHSRGGWEQFF. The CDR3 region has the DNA TGTGCCACCAGTGGGCACAGCCGCGGGGGCTGGGAGCAGTTCTTC.

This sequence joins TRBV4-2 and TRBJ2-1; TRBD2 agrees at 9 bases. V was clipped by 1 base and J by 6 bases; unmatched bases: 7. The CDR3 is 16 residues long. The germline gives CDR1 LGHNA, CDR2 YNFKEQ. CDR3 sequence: CASSQVSGTSPNEQFF. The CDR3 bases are TGTGCCAGCAGCCAAGTTTCCGGGACTAGCCCCAATGAGCAGTTCTTC.